This TCR beta chain was captured by sequencing in a study of T cell responses to AZD1222 COVID-19 vaccine (dated by TCRdb to about 2021). For the study in its entirety: A total of over 230 trial participants underwent TCR sequencing, of whom around 200 received two doses of AZD1222 and around 26 received two doses of the MenACWY control vaccine. Enrollment into the trials was organized by age into subgroups of 18-55, 56-69 and 70-plus years, and those subgroups contained 148, 28 and 57 TCR-sequenced participants, respectively. Here is what the overall study found, with its caveats: The whole spike protein was spanned by vaccine-associated CD4 TCRs, and dominant responses were seen in regions 160-218 and 743-854. The 56-69-year group was small, and its depth increase did not reach significance, likely because of low power. Reportedly, almost half of the unique spike-specific TCRs recognized epitopes lying outside the regions that are mutated in the B.1.351 and B.1.1.7 variants. Conclusions about previously exposed vaccinees were limited because only 5 or 6 AZD1222 recipients were SARS-CoV-2 seropositive at baseline. After two AZD1222 doses, both the breadth and the depth of spike-specific TCRs were significantly higher than at day 0 and than in MenACWY recipients. Most participants were white British and females outnumbered males, and the authors suggested that clonal diversity may have been underestimated. No day 14 peak-response samples were available, so repertoires were characterized only after the peak T cell response.

The CDR3 regions of human TCRbeta chains were analyzed by immunosequencing. The source study handled its data this way. TCRs in the repertoires were matched against a reference library of SARS-CoV-2-specific TCRs that had been generated with the MIRA antigen-specificity platform. Breadth meant the fraction of unique TCRs that were SARS-CoV-2-associated, whereas depth meant the fraction of total T cells that were SARS-CoV-2-associated. Each spike-specific TCR was assigned to its reactive spike region and to a CD4 or CD8 class using the MIRA data. Log10-transformed breadth and depth values were compared by one-way ANOVA with Sidak's multiple comparisons tests. The table comes from immuneACCESS by way of TCRdb, which keeps in-frame sequences with V and J called. Part of the clones is missing from these tables; in studies checked, under half for an unresolved V gene and the rest for unknown reasons. From that table come the V and J calls and clone size; the DNA was used to work out D and trimming. The sample table lists roughly 200,000 clones, approximately 92% of them with a count of one. Around 1% of the sample lies in the top ten.

The sample's time point label, decoded: about 28 days (+/-7) after the second vaccine dose. The sample's treatment or condition label, decoded: meningococcal conjugate vaccine given as trial control. The vaccinee samples were drawn from two UK trials, COV001 and COV002, one of which was a single-blind randomized controlled phase 2/3 trial testing AZD1222 (ChAdOx1 nCoV-19) in healthy adults. Trial participant PBMC samples were collected at day 0 and day 28 after the second dose for TCRbeta chain sequencing. Details on this clone: The antigen it recognizes is unknown. It has no much larger one-base neighbor in the sample; base qualities were not kept. Distinct nucleotide sequences in the sample also encode this CDR3.

In the germline V gene (reference sequence), CDR1 corresponds to LNHDA and CDR2 to SQIVND. Reading from cysteine to phenylalanine, the CDR3 counts 14 amino acids. CDR3 DNA is the only sequence kept; it has 42 bases, read in frame from the first base. V has 4 bases trimmed and J has 12 bases trimmed; junction bases matching no gene number 6. The clonotype comes from an adult who received the MenACWY meningococcal vaccine as a control. The chain is encoded by TRBV19 joined to TRBJ1-6; 10 central bases correspond to TRBD1. Source: peripheral blood, taken 28 days after the second dose of the MenACWY control vaccine. The DNA reads as follows: TGTGCCAGTAGTAAGGGACAGGGGAGTGGACCCCTCCACTTT. Protein translation: CASSKGQGSGPLHF.